These 31 T cell receptor beta chains originate from one sample sequenced in a study of CXCR3-negative and CXCR3-positive naive CD8 T cells. UMI-labeled 5' RACE TRB cDNA libraries were prepared from the cells. After re-calling the 5' RACE reads, TCRdb lists one entry per CDR3 protein, DNA absent. The table lists around 92,000 distinct CDR3 sequences, with around 1.7% in the top ten. Input material: naive CXCR3- CD8+ T cells from blood. Subset described: CD45RO-CCR7+CD27+CD95- naive CD8+ T cells lacking CXCR3 (TNR3-). The receptors here all came from a human donor in good health. Some clones in this sample may be carry-over from other donors' samples.

The chain joins TRBV7-7 to TRBJ2-1; checking the TCRdb D call of TRBD1 is not possible without DNA. This CDR3 spans 14 amino acids. The germline CDR1 and CDR2 sequences are SSHAT and FNYEAQ (reference sequence). CDR3 region: CASSILGGYNEQFF.

The gene calls are TRBV4-1 and TRBJ2-5; TCRdb's D gene call, TRBD1, goes unchecked for lack of DNA. This CDR3 has 13 amino acids. CDR1 and CDR2 (germline): MGHRA, YSYEKL. The CDR3 loop is CASSLRVWETQYF.

CDR3 sequence reads: CASSLLRPRDILAKNIQYF. This rearrangement joins TRBV5-6 to TRBJ2-4; absent DNA, TCRdb's TRBD1 call cannot be checked. The CDR3 loop spans 19 amino acids. Looked up from germline, CDR1 is SGHDT and CDR2 is YYEEEE.

The chain links TRBV28 to TRBJ2-3; TCRdb indicates TRBD2, and absent DNA this call remains unverified. The CDR3 sequence is 15 residues long. CDR1 is MDHEN, CDR2 SYDVKM, per germline. The CDR3 loop is CASSFMAGSTDTQYF. Combining the CDR3 with reference TRBV28 and TRBJ2-3 gives the whole variable domain DVKVTQSSRYLVKRTGEKVFLECVQDMDHENMFWYRQDPGLGLRLIYFSYDVKMKEKGDIPEGYSVSREKKERFSLILESASTNQTSMYLCASSFMAGSTDTQYFGPGTRLTVL.

The chain recombines TRBV5-1 with TRBJ2-7. The CDR3 runs to 15 residues. Germline CDR1 SGHRS, CDR2 YFSETQ. This CDR3 is CASSLGAGFTYEQYF.

The CDR3 is CASSWGTSGRNEQFF. The chain joins TRBV11-2 to TRBJ2-1; without DNA, the TCRdb call of TRBD2 cannot be checked. Germline CDR1 is SGHAT and CDR2 is FQNNGV. The CDR3 extends over 15 amino acids.

The CDR3 protein is CASRPTSGPNTGELFF. The genes are TRBV28 and TRBJ2-2. Germline CDR1 is MDHEN and CDR2 is SYDVKM. CDR3 length: 16 residues.

The chain employs TRBV7-8 and TRBJ1-6; the TCRdb D gene call, TRBD1, has no DNA to confirm it. The germline V gene encodes CDR1 SGHVS and CDR2 FQNEAQ. CDR3 length: 15 amino acids. CDR3 sequence: CASQGESSYNSPLHF.

V gene TRBV19 combines with J gene TRBJ2-3. Germline CDR1 is LNHDA and CDR2 is SQIVND (reference sequence). The CDR3 contains 15 residues. CDR3 amino acids: CASSIEGSNTDTQYF.

This chain links TRBV4-1 with TRBJ2-5. The CDR3 is made up of 15 amino acids. In germline, CDR1 is MGHRA, CDR2 YSYEKL. The chain's CDR3 is CASSQYSLGPETQYF.

The genes are TRBV21-1 and TRBJ2-7; absent DNA, TCRdb's TRBD1 call cannot be checked. TRBV21-1 is a known pseudogene. CDR3 length equals 13 residues. CDR3 residues: CASSGGQGGEQYF.

This chain links TRBV20-1 with TRBJ2-7; TCRdb's D call, TRBD2, is unchecked because there is no DNA. Looked up from germline, CDR1 is DFQATT and CDR2 is SNEGSKA (reference sequence). CDR3 length: 13 amino acids. The CDR3 sequence: CSAALAGVPEQYF.

The gene calls are TRBV7-9 and TRBJ2-2; TCRdb designates TRBD1, a call that cannot be tested without DNA. Germline V CDR1 and CDR2: SEHNR, FQNEAQ (reference sequence). This CDR3 comprises 18 residues. CDR3 sequence reads: CASSYPHDRVGNTGELFF. The whole variable domain, filled in from reference TRBV7-9 and TRBJ2-2, reads DTGVSQNPRHKITKRGQNVTFRCDPISEHNRLYWYRQTLGQGPEFLTYFQNEAQLEKSRLLSDRFSAERPKGSFSTLEIQRTEQGDSAMYLCASSYPHDRVGNTGELFFGEGSRLTVL.

The V gene is TRBV5-1, the J gene TRBJ1-1; the D call from TCRdb, TRBD1, cannot be confirmed without DNA. CDR1 is SGHRS, CDR2 YFSETQ, per germline. The CDR3 extends over 13 amino acids. The CDR3 here is CASSLQGTVEAFF.

The V call is TRBV7-9, the J call TRBJ2-7; TCRdb selects TRBD1, and the lack of DNA leaves this call unchecked. The CDR3 extends over 13 amino acids. In germline, CDR1 is SEHNR, CDR2 FQNEAQ (reference sequence). The CDR3 loop reads CASSSPGGYEQYF.

The V and J genes are TRBV27 and TRBJ2-1; TCRdb's D gene call, TRBD2, goes unchecked for lack of DNA. Germline-derived CDR1 and CDR2 are MNHEY and SMNVEV (reference sequence). The CDR3 runs to 14 residues. The CDR3 loop is CASSWTSGYHEQFF.

The chain has TRBV7-9 and TRBJ2-2; TCRdb indicates TRBD1, and absent DNA this call remains unverified. This CDR3 contains 16 residues. Germline V gene data show CDR1 as SEHNR and CDR2 as FQNEAQ (reference sequence). This CDR3 is CASSRPLAGDTGELFF.

J is TRBJ2-5 and V is TRBV29-1. The CDR3 is 13 amino acids. Germline V gene data show CDR1 as SQVTM and CDR2 as ANQGSEA. CDR3 protein: CSVRWAYQETQYF.

The chain employs TRBV15 and TRBJ1-2. Germline CDR1 reads LNHNV; CDR2 reads YYDKDF (reference sequence). The CDR3 has 16 residues. The CDR3: CATSRDRPAGSDGYTF.

The chain is built from TRBV11-2 and TRBJ2-7; TCRdb returns TRBD1, unconfirmable since there is no DNA. CDR3 size: 13 residues. In germline, CDR1 is SGHAT, CDR2 FQNNGV. The CDR3 here is CASSLTTDYEQYF.

The chain employs TRBV7-9 and TRBJ2-5; checking the TCRdb D call of TRBD2 is not possible without DNA. The CDR3 is 16 residues long. Germline V gene sequence: CDR1 SEHNR, CDR2 FQNEAQ (reference sequence). The chain's CDR3 is CASSSNKLPAAETQYF.

The chain couples TRBV20-1 to TRBJ2-5. Germline-derived CDR1 and CDR2 are DFQATT and SNEGSKA (reference sequence). This CDR3 region has 12 residues. The CDR3: CSARRLEETQYF.

J is TRBJ1-1 and V is TRBV27. Looked up from germline, CDR1 is MNHEY and CDR2 is SMNVEV (reference sequence). CDR3 length: 13 amino acids. CDR3 in amino acids: CATQLNRNTEAFF.

This chain connects TRBV29-1 to TRBJ2-2; TCRdb indicates TRBD2, and absent DNA this call remains unverified. The CDR3 runs to 18 residues. CDR1 SQVTM and CDR2 ANQGSEA come from the germline V gene. This CDR3 is CSVEGLAGGLMNTGELFF.

The chain links TRBV11-2 to TRBJ2-5. This CDR3 is built from 11 residues. From germline, CDR1 is SGHAT and CDR2 FQNNGV. CDR3 sequence reads: CASSLGATQYF. Combining the CDR3 with reference TRBV11-2 and TRBJ2-5 gives the whole variable domain EAGVAQSPRYKIIEKRQSVAFWCNPISGHATLYWYQQILGQGPKLLIQFQNNGVVDDSQLPKDRFSAERLKGVDSTLKIQPAKLEDSAVYLCASSLGATQYFGPGTRLLVL.

The V gene is TRBV5-1, the J gene TRBJ2-7. The CDR3 extends over 13 amino acids. The V gene's germline CDR1 is SGHRS and CDR2 YFSETQ. The CDR3 here is CASSLSGAYEQYF.

The genes are TRBV29-1 and TRBJ2-3; TCRdb names TRBD1, which stays unverified in the absence of DNA. From germline, CDR1 is SQVTM and CDR2 ANQGSEA. CDR3 size: 13 residues. CDR3 sequence reads: CSPKGRGSHTQYF.

This chain's CDR3 is CASSAPGDGTYEQYF. This sequence joins TRBV5-1 and TRBJ2-7; the TCRdb D gene call, TRBD1, has no DNA to confirm it. The CDR3 covers 15 residues. The germline V gene encodes CDR1 SGHRS and CDR2 YFSETQ.

The V and J genes are TRBV7-2 and TRBJ2-5; TCRdb gives TRBD2 as the D gene, but with no DNA this cannot be confirmed. The CDR3 has 14 amino acids. The V gene's germline CDR1 is SGHTA and CDR2 FQGNSA. The CDR3 loop reads CASQPTGLEETQYF.

The rearrangement uses TRBV29-1 and TRBJ2-7; absent DNA, TCRdb's TRBD1 call cannot be checked. The CDR3 has 15 residues. Germline CDR1 and CDR2: SQVTM and ANQGSEA. CDR3 loop: CSVDLDRTGSYEQYF.

This chain joins TRBV19 and TRBJ2-1; TCRdb outputs TRBD2, but without DNA this stays unchecked. The germline CDR1 and CDR2 sequences are LNHDA and SQIVND (reference sequence). The CDR3 spans 16 residues. The CDR3 spells CASSIGERGAINEQFF.